Listed below are T cell receptor beta chains from one sample, sequenced in a study of shared clonotypes between healthy human individuals. This table comes from immunoSEQ multiplex PCR, and its TCRdb copy is limited to in-frame clones, with some not included. The table lists about 2.1 million clones, 90% to 95% of them singletons. Sample: naive CD8+ T cells from PBMCs. The receptor source for this set is a man between 18 and 35 years old in good health. Some clones in this sample may be carry-over from other donors' samples. CDR3s include the opening cysteine and the closing phenylalanine or tryptophan. D genes are given only for firm matches. Not all rows give a size; the values are once, few, many and, for expanded clones, a class.

v_gene	abundance	d_gene	j_gene	CDR3aa	CDR3nt
TRBV27	NA	NA	TRBJ2-1	CASSLKGSYNEQFF	TGTGCCAGCAGTTTAAAGGGCTCCTACAATGAGCAGTTCTTC
TRBV28	NA	NA	TRBJ2-5	CASSFPGLSRETQYF	TGTGCCAGCAGTTTCCCCGGGCTCAGCAGAGAGACCCAGTACTTC
TRBV7-9	NA	NA	TRBJ2-2	CASSSTVGPNTGELFF	TGTGCCAGCAGCTCCACGGTGGGACCGAACACCGGGGAGCTGTTTTTT
TRBV7-8	NA	TRBD2	TRBJ2-5	CASRPSGLGQETQYF	TGTGCCAGCAGACCTAGCGGTTTGGGCCAAGAGACCCAGTACTTC
TRBV7-8	NA	NA	TRBJ1-2	CASSLGGTADTF	TGTGCCAGCAGCTTAGGGGGGACGGCTGACACCTTC
TRBV25-1	NA	NA	TRBJ2-1	CASSEYKYNEQFF	TGTGCCAGCAGTGAATATAAGTACAATGAGCAGTTCTTC
TRBV28	NA	NA	TRBJ2-3	CASRRRTGTDTQYF	TGTGCCAGCCGGAGAAGGACAGGCACAGATACGCAGTATTTT
TRBV5-1	NA	TRBD1	TRBJ2-7	CASSLFAGGTAVGYEQYF	TGCGCCAGCAGCTTGTTTGCAGGGGGCACGGCGGTTGGTTACGAGCAGTACTTC
TRBV11-2	NA	NA	TRBJ1-1	CASSLFPGNTEAFF	TGTGCCAGCAGCTTATTCCCAGGGAACACTGAAGCTTTCTTT
TRBV28	once	NA	TRBJ2-1	CASSFPATGEQFF	TGTGCCAGCAGTTTCCCTGCTACGGGAGAGCAGTTCTTC
TRBV2	NA	NA	TRBJ2-1	CAKASPSSYNEQFF	TGTGCCAAGGCTAGTCCGAGCTCCTACAATGAGCAGTTCTTC
TRBV4-1	NA	NA	TRBJ2-7	CASSQAGLSYEQYF	TGCGCCAGCAGCCAAGCTGGATTGAGCTACGAGCAGTACTTC
TRBV27	NA	TRBD2	TRBJ2-1	CGTSDSSYNEQFF	TGTGGGACTAGCGACAGCTCCTACAATGAGCAGTTCTTC
TRBV19	once	NA	TRBJ2-1	CASRSQDSFGEQFF	TGTGCCAGTAGGTCGCAGGATAGCTTCGGTGAGCAGTTCTTC
TRBV28	NA	TRBD1	TRBJ1-2	CASSLSTGGADGYTF	TGTGCCAGCAGTTTGTCCACAGGGGGCGCCGATGGCTACACCTTC
TRBV4-2	NA	NA	TRBJ2-1	CASSQVGLINEQFF	TGTGCCAGCAGCCAAGTTGGACTAATCAATGAGCAGTTCTTC
TRBV27	NA	NA	TRBJ1-1	CASSSWGTEAFF	TGTGCCAGCAGTTCCTGGGGAACTGAAGCTTTCTTT
TRBV10-3	NA	NA	TRBJ2-2	CAISERGAGELFF	TGTGCCATCAGTGAGAGAGGGGCCGGGGAGCTGTTTTTT
TRBV13	NA	NA	TRBJ2-3	CASSSRTISVPSTDTQYF	TGTGCCAGCAGCTCTCGGACTATTTCTGTCCCGAGCACAGATACGCAGTATTTT
TRBV7-8	NA	TRBD1	TRBJ2-7	CASSIQDRADYEQYF	TGTGCCAGCAGCATTCAGGACAGGGCCGACTACGAGCAGTACTTC
TRBV6-6	NA	TRBD2	TRBJ2-7	CASSYEAGVPYEQYF	TGTGCCAGCAGTTACGAGGCGGGAGTTCCTTACGAGCAGTACTTC
TRBV18	NA	NA	TRBJ1-1	CASSPGPARNTEAFF	TGTGCCAGCTCACCAGGGCCAGCCAGGAACACTGAAGCTTTCTTT